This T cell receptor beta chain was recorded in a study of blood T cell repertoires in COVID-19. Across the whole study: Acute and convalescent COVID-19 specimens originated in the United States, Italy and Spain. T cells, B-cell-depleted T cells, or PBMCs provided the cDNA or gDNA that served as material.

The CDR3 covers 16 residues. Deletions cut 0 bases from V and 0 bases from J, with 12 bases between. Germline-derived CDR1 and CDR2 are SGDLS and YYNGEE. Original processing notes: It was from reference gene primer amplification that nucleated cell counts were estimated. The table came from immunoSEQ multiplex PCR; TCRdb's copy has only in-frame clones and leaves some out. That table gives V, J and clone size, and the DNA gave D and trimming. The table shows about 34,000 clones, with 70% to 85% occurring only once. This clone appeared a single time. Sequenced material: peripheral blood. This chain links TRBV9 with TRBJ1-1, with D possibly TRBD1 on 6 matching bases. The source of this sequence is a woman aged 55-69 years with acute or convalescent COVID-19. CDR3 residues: CASSVGRQEMNTEAFF. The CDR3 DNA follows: TGTGCCAGCAGCGTAGGTAGACAGGAGATGAACACTGAAGCTTTCTTT.